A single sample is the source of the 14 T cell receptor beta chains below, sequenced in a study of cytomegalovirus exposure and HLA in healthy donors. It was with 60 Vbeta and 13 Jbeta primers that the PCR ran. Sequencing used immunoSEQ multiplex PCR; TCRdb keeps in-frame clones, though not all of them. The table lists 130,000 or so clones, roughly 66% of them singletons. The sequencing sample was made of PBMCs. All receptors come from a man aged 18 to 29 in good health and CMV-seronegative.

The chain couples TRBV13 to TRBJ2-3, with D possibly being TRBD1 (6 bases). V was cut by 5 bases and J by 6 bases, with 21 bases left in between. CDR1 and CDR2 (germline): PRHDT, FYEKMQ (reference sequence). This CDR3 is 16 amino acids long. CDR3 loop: CASSPLGAGTYDTQYF. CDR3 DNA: TGTGCCAGCAGCCCGTTGGGGGCAGGGACATACGATACGCAGTATTTT.

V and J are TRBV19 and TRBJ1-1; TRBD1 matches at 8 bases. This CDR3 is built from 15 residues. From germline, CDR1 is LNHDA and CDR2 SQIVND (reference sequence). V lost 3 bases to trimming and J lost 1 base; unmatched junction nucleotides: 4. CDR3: CASSIRDRRNTEAFF. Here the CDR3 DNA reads TGTGCCAGTAGTATCCGGGACAGGAGGAACACTGAAGCTTTCTTT.

CDR3 in amino acids: CASTLDRLYGYTF. In nucleotides, the CDR3 is TGTGCCAGCACCCTAGACCGACTCTATGGCTACACCTTC. The rearrangement uses TRBV7-9 and TRBJ1-2, with D uncertain. The CDR3 sequence is 13 residues long. Germline values: CDR1 SEHNR, CDR2 FQNEAQ (reference sequence). V dropped 7 bases and J dropped 4 bases, with 13 bases sitting between them.

This CDR3 reads CASTPGGQGNSPLHF. CDR3 sequence (DNA): TGTGCCAGCACCCCGGGGGGACAGGGTAATTCACCCCTCCACTTT. The chain has TRBV6-5 and TRBJ1-6; 9 bases line up with TRBD1. V lost 7 bases, J lost 6 bases, and 7 bases stayed unmatched. This CDR3 spans 15 amino acids. Germline assignment: CDR1 MNHEY and CDR2 SVGAGI.

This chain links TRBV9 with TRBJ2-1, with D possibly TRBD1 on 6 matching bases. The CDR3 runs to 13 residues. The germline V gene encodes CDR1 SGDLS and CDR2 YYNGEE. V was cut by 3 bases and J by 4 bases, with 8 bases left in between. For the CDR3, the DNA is TGTGCCAGCAGCGCGGACAGTTACAATGAGCAGTTCTTC. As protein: CASSADSYNEQFF.

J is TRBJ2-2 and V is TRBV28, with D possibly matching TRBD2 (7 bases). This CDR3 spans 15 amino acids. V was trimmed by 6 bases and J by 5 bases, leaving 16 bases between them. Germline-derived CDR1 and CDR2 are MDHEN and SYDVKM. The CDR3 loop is CASRGGREGTGELFF. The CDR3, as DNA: TGTGCCAGCAGAGGGGGAAGGGAGGGGACCGGGGAGCTGTTTTTT.

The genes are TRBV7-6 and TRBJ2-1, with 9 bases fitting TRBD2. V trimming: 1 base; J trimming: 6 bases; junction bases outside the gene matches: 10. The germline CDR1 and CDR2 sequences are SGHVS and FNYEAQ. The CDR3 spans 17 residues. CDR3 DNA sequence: TGTGCCAGCAGCTTAGGGGTTGGCGGGGGGGCCCTCAATGAGCAGTTCTTC. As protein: CASSLGVGGGALNEQFF.

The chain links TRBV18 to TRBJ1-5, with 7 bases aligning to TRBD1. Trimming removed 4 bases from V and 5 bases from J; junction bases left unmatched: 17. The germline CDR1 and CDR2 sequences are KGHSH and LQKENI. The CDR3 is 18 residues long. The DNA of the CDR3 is TGTGCCAGCTCACGCCAGGGGGGCGCCCCGACCTCCCATCAGCCCCAGCATTTT. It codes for CASSRQGGAPTSHQPQHF.

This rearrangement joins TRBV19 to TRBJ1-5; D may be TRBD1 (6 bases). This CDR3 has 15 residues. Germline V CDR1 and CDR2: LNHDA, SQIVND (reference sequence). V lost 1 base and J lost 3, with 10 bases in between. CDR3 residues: CASSIGGPINQPQHF. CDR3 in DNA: TGTGCCAGTAGTATAGGGGGGCCCATCAATCAGCCCCAGCATTTT.

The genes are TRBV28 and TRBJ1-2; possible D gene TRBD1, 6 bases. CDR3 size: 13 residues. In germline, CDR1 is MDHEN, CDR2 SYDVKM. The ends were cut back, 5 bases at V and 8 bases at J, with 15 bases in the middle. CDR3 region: CASSPSGGRGYTF. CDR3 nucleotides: TGTGCCAGCAGTCCCTCGGGGGGGCGGGGCTACACCTTC.

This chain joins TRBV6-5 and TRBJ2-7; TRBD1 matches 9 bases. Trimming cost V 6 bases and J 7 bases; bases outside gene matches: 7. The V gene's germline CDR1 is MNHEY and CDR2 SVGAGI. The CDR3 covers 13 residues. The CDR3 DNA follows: TGTGCCAGCAGAAGGGACAGGGTAGGGGAGCAGTACTTC. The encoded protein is CASRRDRVGEQYF.

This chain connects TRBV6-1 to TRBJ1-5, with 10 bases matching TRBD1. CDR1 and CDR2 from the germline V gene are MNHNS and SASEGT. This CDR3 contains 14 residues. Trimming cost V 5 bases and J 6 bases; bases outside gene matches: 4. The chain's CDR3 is CASSSDRGLQPQHF. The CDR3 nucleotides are TGTGCCAGCAGTTCAGACAGGGGGCTTCAGCCCCAGCATTTT.

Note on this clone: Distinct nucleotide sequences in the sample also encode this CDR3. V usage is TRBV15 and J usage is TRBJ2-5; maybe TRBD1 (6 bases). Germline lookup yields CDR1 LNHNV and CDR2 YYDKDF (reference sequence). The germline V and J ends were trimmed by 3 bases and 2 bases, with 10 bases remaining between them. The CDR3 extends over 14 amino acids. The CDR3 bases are TGTGCCACCAGCAGGGGGCAGGGGCAAGAGACCCAGTACTTC. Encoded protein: CATSRGQGQETQYF.

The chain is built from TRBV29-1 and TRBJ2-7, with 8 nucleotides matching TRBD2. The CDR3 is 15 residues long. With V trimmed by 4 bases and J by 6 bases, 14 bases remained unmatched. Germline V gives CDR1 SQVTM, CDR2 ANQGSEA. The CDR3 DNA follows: TGCAGCGTTGGGCTAGTCCAGGGTGCGGGGGGCGAGCAGTACTTC. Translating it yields CSVGLVQGAGGEQYF.